These T cell receptor beta chains were read from a single sample in a study of T cell repertoires in cytomegalovirus infection. Each CDR3 protein gets one entry after TCRdb re-called the reads with MiXCR. Of some 900,000 distinct CDR3 sequences in the sample, 32% were seen once. These receptors have no identified antigens. The sample in question was cultured CD8+ T cells from PBMCs, obtained from culture after CMV antigen stimulation. The receptor source for this set is a human donor in good health (CMV status not recorded). Some clones in this sample may be carry-over from other donors' samples. Each CDR3 is given with its conserved first and last residue. The D gene is left open where the match is weak. Expanded clones get a size class; other rows say once, few or many, or leave the size out.

abundance	v_gene	d_gene	j_gene	CDR3aa	CDR3nt
few	TRBV6-5	.	TRBJ2-5	CASSYSIRGGGETQYF	TGTGCCAGCAGTTACTCGATCAGGGGGGGGGGAGAGACCCAGTACTTC
.	TRBV4-1	TRBD1	TRBJ1-2	CASSQDGTASHTF	TGCGCCAGCAGCCAAGATGGGACAGCCTCCCACACCTTC
.	TRBV4-1	.	TRBJ1-5	CASSYRRSVEWPQHF	TGCGCCAGCAGCTACAGGAGGTCAGTCGAGTGGCCCCAGCATTTT
few	TRBV12-3/TRBV12-4	TRBD1	TRBJ2-5	CASSWDRRTQYF	TGTGCCAGCAGTTGGGACAGGCGGACCCAGTACTTC
.	TRBV11-3	TRBD2	TRBJ2-5	CASSLAIAGDPEETQYF	TGTGCCAGCAGCTTAGCTATAGCGGGGGATCCGGAAGAGACCCAGTACTTC
.	TRBV7-6	.	TRBJ2-1	CASSPSSQGIYNEQFF	TGTGCCAGCAGCCCCTCGTCGCAGGGGATATACAATGAGCAGTTCTTC
few	TRBV23-1	TRBD1	TRBJ2-3	CASSQSAGGERTDTQYF	TGCGCCAGCAGTCAATCCGCAGGGGGCGAGCGCACAGATACGCAGTATTTT
.	TRBV19	TRBD1	TRBJ1-5	CASSIVRDRGQPQHF	TGTGCCAGTAGTATAGTCCGGGACAGGGGGCAGCCCCAGCATTTT
few	TRBV20-1	TRBD2	TRBJ2-2	CSARDGTSGVLTGELFF	TGCAGTGCTAGAGATGGTACTAGCGGGGTCCTCACCGGGGAGCTGTTTTTT
once	TRBV5-6	TRBD2	TRBJ2-5	CASKGTRSYETQYF	TGTGCCAGCAAGGGGACTAGGAGTTATGAGACCCAGTACTTC
.	TRBV3-1	.	TRBJ1-2	CASSQDGYYGYTF	TGTGCCAGCAGCCAAGATGGCTACTATGGCTACACCTTC
many	TRBV7-6	TRBD1	TRBJ1-1	CASSKETGFSPEAFF	TGTGCCAGCAGCAAAGAGACAGGGTTTAGTCCTGAAGCTTTCTTT
.	TRBV6-1	TRBD1	TRBJ1-5	CASTLTGGGQPQHF	TGTGCCAGCACCCTGACAGGGGGCGGTCAGCCCCAGCATTTT
.	TRBV7-6	.	TRBJ2-1	CASSLAGGTEQFF	TGTGCCAGCAGCTTAGCGGGAGGTACTGAGCAGTTCTTC
.	TRBV7-9	TRBD1	TRBJ1-2	CASSLSTGVNGYTF	TGTGCCAGCAGCTTATCAACAGGGGTTAATGGCTACACCTTC
.	TRBV27	.	TRBJ2-5	CASSLSRAVVTQYF	TGTGCCAGCAGTTTAAGTCGCGCAGTCGTGACCCAGTACTTC
.	TRBV7-6	.	TRBJ1-2	CASSLTQDGYPF	TGTGCCAGCAGCTTGACACAGGATGGCTACCCCTTC
few	TRBV9	TRBD2	TRBJ2-3	CASSATRGVLDTQYF	TGTGCCAGCAGCGCCACCCGGGGGGTCTTAGATACGCAGTATTTT
.	TRBV7-8	TRBD1	TRBJ1-2	CASSSAIPGQGVSGYTF	TGTGCCAGCAGCTCAGCAATCCCGGGACAGGGAGTTTCTGGCTACACCTTC
.	TRBV27	.	TRBJ1-1	CASTNGQYTEAFF	TGTGCCAGCACCAATGGACAGTACACTGAAGCTTTCTTT
.	TRBV7-2	.	TRBJ1-2	CASSPTGQPGYTF	TGTGCCAGCAGCCCAACAGGACAGCCTGGCTACACCTTC
few	TRBV14	.	TRBJ2-1	CASSATVGAWNEQFF	TGTGCCAGCAGCGCAACCGTAGGGGCTTGGAATGAGCAGTTCTTC